A single sample is the source of the 6 T cell receptor beta chains below, sequenced in a study of blood T cell repertoires in COVID-19. Sequenced by immunoSEQ multiplex PCR; TCRdb stores in-frame clones only, minus some. The table lists about 270,000 clones, approximately 90% of them singletons, with less than 3.5% in the top ten. The specimen was PBMCs or T cells enriched from blood (not recorded which). The source is a man aged 40-50 years who had been exposed to COVID-19.

This sequence joins TRBV6-1 and TRBJ2-7, with D possibly being TRBD1 (6 bases). The V end was cut by 2 bases, the J end by 0 bases, with 8 bases between. Germline V gene sequence: CDR1 MNHNS, CDR2 SASEGT. The CDR3 consists of 14 residues. In nucleotides, the CDR3 is TGTGCCAGCAGTGAAAGGGACAACTCCTACGAGCAGTACTTC. This codes for CASSERDNSYEQYF.

This chain connects TRBV6-5 to TRBJ2-7, with D maybe TRBD2 (5 bases). Germline values: CDR1 MNHEY, CDR2 SVGAGI. With 8 bases removed from V and 1 base from J, the gap between germline ends came to 15 bases. There are 14 residues in the CDR3. CDR3 sequence: CASGSALRSYEQYF. The CDR3 region has the DNA TGTGCCAGCGGTAGCGCCCTGAGGTCCTACGAGCAGTACTTC.

This rearrangement joins TRBV5-1 to TRBJ2-7; a weak D match, TRBD1 (6 bases). V was pared by 2 bases and J by 1 base, with 10 bases between. The CDR3 is 14 amino acids. Germline assignment: CDR1 SGHRS and CDR2 YFSETQ. CDR3 region: CASSLTGQSYEQYF. The CDR3 coding sequence is TGCGCCAGCAGCTTAACTGGACAGTCCTACGAGCAGTACTTC.

The chain uses TRBV27 and TRBJ1-2, with D possibly TRBD1 on 6 matching bases. CDR1 is MNHEY and CDR2 is SMNVEV in the germline V gene (reference sequence). V lost 0 bases to trimming and J lost 6 bases, with 8 bases between them. This CDR3 comprises 13 residues. CDR3 region: CASSLSGANGYTF. The CDR3, as DNA: TGTGCCAGCAGTTTATCGGGGGCCAATGGCTACACCTTC.

The CDR3 coding sequence is TGTGCCAGCAGTTCCCCTTTTAGCGAGAGCACAGATACGCAGTATTTT. Protein sequence: CASSSPFSESTDTQYF. This chain connects TRBV6-5 to TRBJ2-3, with a weak D call TRBD2 (5 bases). The CDR3 totals 16 residues. Looked up from germline, CDR1 is MNHEY and CDR2 is SVGAGI. V lost 4 bases to trimming and J lost 0 bases, with 14 bases between them.

The chain uses TRBV28 and TRBJ1-6; weak D call: TRBD1 (5 bases). In germline, CDR1 is MDHEN, CDR2 SYDVKM. The CDR3 covers 15 residues. Between the trimmed V and J ends, which lost 10 bases and 5 bases, there was a span of 18 bases. CDR3 region: CATRGDKGNNSPLHF. The CDR3 nucleotides are TGTGCCACTAGGGGCGATAAAGGGAATAATTCACCCCTCCACTTT.